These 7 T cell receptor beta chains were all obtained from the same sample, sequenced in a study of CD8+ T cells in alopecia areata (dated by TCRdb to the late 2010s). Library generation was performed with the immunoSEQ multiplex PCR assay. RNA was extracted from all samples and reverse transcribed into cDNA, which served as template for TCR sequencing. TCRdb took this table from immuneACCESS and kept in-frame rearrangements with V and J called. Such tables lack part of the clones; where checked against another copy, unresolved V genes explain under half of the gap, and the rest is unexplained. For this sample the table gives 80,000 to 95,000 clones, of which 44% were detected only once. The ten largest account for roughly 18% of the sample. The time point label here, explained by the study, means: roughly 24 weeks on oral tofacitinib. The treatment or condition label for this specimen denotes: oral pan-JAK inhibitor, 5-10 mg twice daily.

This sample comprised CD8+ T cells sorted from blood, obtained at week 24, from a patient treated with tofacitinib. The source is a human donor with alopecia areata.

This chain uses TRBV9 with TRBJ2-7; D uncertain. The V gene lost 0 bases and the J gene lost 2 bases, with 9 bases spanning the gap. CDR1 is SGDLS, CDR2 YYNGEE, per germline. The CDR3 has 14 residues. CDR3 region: CASSVGYSAYEQYF. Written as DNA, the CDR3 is TGTGCCAGCAGCGTAGGGTATTCGGCCTACGAGCAGTACTTC.

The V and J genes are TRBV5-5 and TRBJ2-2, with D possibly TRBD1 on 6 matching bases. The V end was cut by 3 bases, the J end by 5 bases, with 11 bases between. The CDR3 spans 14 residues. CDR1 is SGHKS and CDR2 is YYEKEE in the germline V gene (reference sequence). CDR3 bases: TGTGCCAGCAGCTGGACAGACTCGACCGGGGAGCTGTTTTTT. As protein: CASSWTDSTGELFF.

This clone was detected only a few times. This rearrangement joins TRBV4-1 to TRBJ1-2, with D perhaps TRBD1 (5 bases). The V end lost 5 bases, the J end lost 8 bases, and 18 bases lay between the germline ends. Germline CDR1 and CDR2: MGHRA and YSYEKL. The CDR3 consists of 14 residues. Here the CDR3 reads CASSYGGGGGGYTF. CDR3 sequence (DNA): TGCGCCAGCAGCTACGGGGGTGGGGGAGGCGGCTACACCTTC.

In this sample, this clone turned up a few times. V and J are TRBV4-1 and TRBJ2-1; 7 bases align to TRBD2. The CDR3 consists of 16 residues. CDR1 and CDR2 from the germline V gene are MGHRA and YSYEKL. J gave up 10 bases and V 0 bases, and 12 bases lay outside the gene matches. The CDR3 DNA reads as TGCGCCAGCAGCCAAGATATCGCTAGCGGCCTAAGGGAGCAGTTCTTC. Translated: CASSQDIASGLREQFF.

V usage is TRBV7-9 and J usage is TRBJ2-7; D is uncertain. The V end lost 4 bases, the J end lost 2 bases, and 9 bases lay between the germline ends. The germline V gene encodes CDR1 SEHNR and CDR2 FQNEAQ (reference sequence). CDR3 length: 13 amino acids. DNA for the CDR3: TGTGCCAGCAGCTCAAAGGCCACCTACGAGCAGTACTTC. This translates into CASSSKATYEQYF.

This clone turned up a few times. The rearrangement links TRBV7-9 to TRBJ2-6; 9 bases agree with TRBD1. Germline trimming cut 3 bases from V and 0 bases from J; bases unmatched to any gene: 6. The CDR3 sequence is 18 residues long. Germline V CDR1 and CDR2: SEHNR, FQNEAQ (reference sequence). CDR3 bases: TGTGCCAGCAGCTTTGGAGGACAGGGGAACTCTGGGGCCAACGTCCTGACTTTC. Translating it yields CASSFGGQGNSGANVLTF.

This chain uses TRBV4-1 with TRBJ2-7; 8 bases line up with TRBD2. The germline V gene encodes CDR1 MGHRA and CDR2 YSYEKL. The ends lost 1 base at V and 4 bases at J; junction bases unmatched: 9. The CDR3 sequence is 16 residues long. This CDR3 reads CASSQVRLAGFYEQYF. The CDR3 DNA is TGCGCCAGCAGCCAAGTCCGTCTAGCGGGTTTTTACGAGCAGTACTTC.